A single sample gave rise to the 21 T cell receptor beta chains below, sequenced in a study of shared clonotypes between healthy human individuals. TCRdb's table, derived via immunoSEQ multiplex PCR, lists solely in-frame clones and lacks some. The sample has a few million clones; almost 96% are singletons. The specimen was naive CD4+ T cells sorted from blood. The subset was: CD45RA+ positively selected. These receptor sequences come from a man between 18 and 35 years old in good health.

The gene calls are TRBV7-9 and TRBJ1-4; D remains unclear. V was clipped by 5 bases and J by 0 bases, with 4 bases between them. Germline assignment: CDR1 SEHNR and CDR2 FQNEAQ (reference sequence). This CDR3 comprises 13 residues. CDR3 residues: CASSRATNEKLFF. The CDR3 DNA reads as TGTGCCAGCAGCCGGGCAACTAATGAAAAACTGTTTTTT.

A word on this clone: Other DNA sequences within the sample encode an identical CDR3. The CDR3, as DNA: TGTGCCAGCAGTTTGGGACTTCCGAACACTGAAGCTTTCTTT. It translates to CASSLGLPNTEAFF. V and J are TRBV28 and TRBJ1-1, with D maybe TRBD1 (5 bases). From germline, CDR1 is MDHEN and CDR2 SYDVKM. V was clipped by 3 bases and J by 1 base, with 9 bases between them. The CDR3 covers 14 residues.

This chain links TRBV28 with TRBJ1-2, with 7 bases matching TRBD1. Germline values: CDR1 MDHEN, CDR2 SYDVKM. This CDR3 region has 14 residues. The V segment lost 6 bases and the J segment 0 bases; nucleotides outside the gene matches: 4. CDR3 in DNA: TGTGCCAGCAGACCTGACAGGGCTAACTATGGCTACACCTTC. Translating gives CASRPDRANYGYTF.

V is TRBV7-2 and J is TRBJ2-1; no firm D call. The V gene lost 3 bases and the J gene lost 6 bases, with 3 bases spanning the gap. The CDR3 is 11 residues long. CDR1 is SGHTA, CDR2 FQGNSA, per germline. The CDR3 DNA follows: TGTGCCAGCAGCTTCGTCAATGAGCAGTTCTTC. The encoded protein is CASSFVNEQFF.

V is TRBV5-1 and J is TRBJ2-1; TRBD2 matches 9 bases. The CDR3 runs 15 residues. V was clipped by 0 bases and J by 7 bases; unmatched bases: 5. The germline V gene encodes CDR1 SGHRS and CDR2 YFSETQ. CDR3 DNA sequence: TGCGCCAGCAGCTTGGTAGCGGGAGCCGCAAATGAGCAGTTCTTC. Its protein product is CASSLVAGAANEQFF.

This clone was detected a few times. The genes are TRBV28 and TRBJ1-5, with a possible D match to TRBD1 (5 bases). This CDR3 region has 12 residues. Germline V gene lookup returns CDR1 MDHEN and CDR2 SYDVKM. The V end lost 5 bases, the J end lost 6 bases, and 8 bases lay between the germline ends. CDR3 region: CASSGGIQPQHF. The CDR3 DNA reads TGTGCCAGCAGTGGGGGAATTCAGCCCCAGCATTTT.

The CDR3 loop is CASTRTPQETQYF. For the CDR3, the DNA is TGTGCCAGCACCCGGACCCCTCAAGAGACCCAGTACTTC. The V call is TRBV7-2, the J call TRBJ2-5; the D is unclear. CDR3 length: 13 residues. Germline CDR1 SGHTA, CDR2 FQGNSA. V was clipped by 7 bases and J by 2 bases, with 11 bases between them.

This chain connects TRBV27 to TRBJ2-5; 7 positions agree with TRBD2. The J segment lost 3 bases and the V segment lost 4 bases, leaving 8 bases of the junction unmatched. CDR1 is MNHEY and CDR2 is SMNVEV in the germline V gene (reference sequence). The CDR3 loop spans 15 amino acids. CDR3 amino acids: CASSSTERDEETQYF. The CDR3 coding sequence is TGTGCCAGCAGTTCCACGGAGCGGGACGAAGAGACCCAGTACTTC.

This chain connects TRBV5-1 to TRBJ2-3, with a weak D call TRBD1 (5 bases). The germline CDR1 and CDR2 sequences are SGHRS and YFSETQ. The CDR3 runs 13 residues. V was pared by 0 bases and J by 14 bases, with 16 bases between. The CDR3 DNA reads TGCGCCAGCAGCTTGGATGTGACAGCCGTTTTGTATTTT. Its translation is CASSLDVTAVLYF.

The chain is built from TRBV25-1 and TRBJ1-3, with D perhaps matching TRBD1 (6 bases). The germline V gene has CDR1 MGHDK and CDR2 SYGVNS. V lost 6 bases, J lost 4 bases, and 16 bases lay in between. The CDR3 has 15 amino acids. CDR3 sequence: CASRSLGGSGNTIYF. DNA for the CDR3: TGTGCCAGCAGATCTTTGGGGGGCTCGGGAAACACCATATATTTT.

CDR3 amino acids: CSFVGATNYGYTF. The CDR3, as DNA: TGCAGCTTCGTAGGGGCCACTAACTATGGCTACACCTTC. The genes are TRBV29-1 and TRBJ1-2, with D maybe TRBD1 (5 bases). The germline gives CDR1 SQVTM, CDR2 ANQGSEA. The CDR3 spans 13 residues. Trimming stripped 8 bases from V and 0 bases from J, with 13 bases between.

This sequence joins TRBV27 and TRBJ2-7, with 7 bases fitting TRBD1. The CDR3 length is 15 residues. The V gene's germline CDR1 is MNHEY and CDR2 SMNVEV (reference sequence). V dropped 3 bases and J dropped 3; count of bases not matched to a gene: 8. CDR3 nucleotide sequence: TGTGCCAGCAGTTTCTCAGGGGGTCAGCACTACGAGCAGTACTTC. Amino acids: CASSFSGGQHYEQYF.

The chain joins TRBV27 to TRBJ2-7, with TRBD2 matching over 7 bases. Per the germline V gene, CDR1 is MNHEY and CDR2 is SMNVEV (reference sequence). The trim removed 2 bases at V and 0 bases at J, leaving 7 bases unmatched. This CDR3 has 16 residues. CDR3 nucleotides: TGTGCCAGCAGTTTAAGATCCGGCGGGAGCTCCTACGAGCAGTACTTC. Protein product: CASSLRSGGSSYEQYF.

Worth noting for this clone: This sample includes further DNA sequences coding for the same CDR3. The V call is TRBV28, the J call TRBJ2-7, with D unclear. Germline loops: CDR1 MDHEN, CDR2 SYDVKM. V lost 4 bases to trimming and J lost 2 bases, with 6 bases between them. The CDR3 contains 12 residues. The CDR3 DNA is TGTGCCAGCAGTTCCAGCACCTACGAGCAGTACTTC. This gives the protein CASSSSTYEQYF.

The V and J genes are TRBV19 and TRBJ2-7; a weak D match, TRBD1 (6 bases). Trimming removed 4 bases from V and 3 bases from J, with 10 bases in between. This CDR3 region has 13 residues. Germline CDR1 LNHDA, CDR2 SQIVND (reference sequence). In DNA form, the CDR3 reads TGTGCCAGTAGTAAGTCCAGGGGCTACGAGCAGTACTTC. Its protein is CASSKSRGYEQYF.

The chain joins TRBV27 to TRBJ2-7, with TRBD1 as a possible D gene (6 bases). V lost 7 bases and J 0 bases, leaving 16 bases between the germline ends. The CDR3 covers 15 residues. Germline loops: CDR1 MNHEY, CDR2 SMNVEV (reference sequence). The CDR3 sequence: CASKIVPDSSYEQYF. The CDR3 coding sequence is TGTGCCAGCAAGATTGTTCCGGACAGCTCCTACGAGCAGTACTTC.

The CDR3 DNA follows: TGTGCCAGCAGGTCTATGCAGACCCAGTACTTC. Protein: CASRSMQTQYF. This rearrangement joins TRBV6-5 to TRBJ2-5; D is unresolved. The CDR3 has 11 residues. Germline values: CDR1 MNHEY, CDR2 SVGAGI. Trimming shortened V by 6 bases and J by 6 bases, and 8 bases separated the two germline ends.

The chain carries TRBV21-1 and TRBJ2-7; no DNA check was done on the table's D call, TRBD1. TRBV21-1 is a pseudogene locus. The CDR3 is 15 amino acids. CDR3 coding DNA: TGTGCCAGCAGCCCCCGTGACAGGGGTTACTACGAGCAGTACTTC. It encodes CASSPRDRGYYEQYF.

This chain uses TRBV2 with TRBJ2-3; TRBD2 matches 11 bases. Germline V CDR1 and CDR2: SNHLY, FYNNEI. There are 15 residues in the CDR3. V was pared by 7 bases and J by 3 bases, with 6 bases of the junction left unmatched. In DNA form, the CDR3 reads TGTGCCAGCACGTTTAGCGGGGGGGCGACAGATACGCAGTATTTT. Translating it yields CASTFSGGATDTQYF.

V is TRBV9 and J is TRBJ2-7, with 10 bases aligning to TRBD1. Trimming cost V 2 bases and J 1 base; bases outside gene matches: 3. The CDR3 is 15 residues long. CDR1 SGDLS and CDR2 YYNGEE come from the germline V gene. The chain's CDR3 is CASSVRTGGSYEQYF. CDR3 bases: TGTGCCAGCAGCGTCAGGACAGGGGGATCCTACGAGCAGTACTTC.

Comments on this clone: The same CDR3 is also encoded by other DNA sequences in this sample. The CDR3, as DNA: TGTGCCAGCAGCTTAGGGAGGGGCGCAAATCAGCCCCAGCATTTT. Translated, it gives CASSLGRGANQPQHF. The rearrangement joins TRBV7-2 to TRBJ1-5, with D possibly TRBD1 on 5 matching bases. The V end was cut by 1 base, the J end by 4 bases, with 11 bases between. The germline V gene encodes CDR1 SGHTA and CDR2 FQGNSA. The CDR3 totals 15 residues.